This TCR beta chain was found in a study of beta chain features in type 1 diabetes. Findings and limits, study-wide: The question of HLA type influencing TCRB rearrangement was one that remained unresolved here. A greater similarity of naive, central memory and Treg TCRB repertoires was seen among patients than among healthy donors. In patients and controls equally, PCR might favor templates that are shorter. Shorter TCRB CDR3s, moderately but significantly so, marked every one of the four CD4+ subsets in Type 1 diabetes patients.

The V end was cut by 3 bases, the J end by 5 bases, with 5 bases between. This CDR3 has 12 residues. Germline V gene lookup returns CDR1 MRHNA and CDR2 SNTAGT. Expressed TCRB transcripts were sequenced because the isolated RNA had all been reverse transcribed beforehand. Clones were read by immunoSEQ multiplex PCR, and TCRdb kept only the in-frame ones, dropping some. The sample has under 400,000 clones, over 10% seen once. Points on this clone: Its specificity is not known.

Sequencing was done on a sample of naive CD4+ T cells from blood. The sequence came from a man aged 18 to 35 in good health. The chain recombines TRBV6-4 with TRBJ2-1, with D uncertain. The CDR3 sequence: CASSEGDNEQFF. In DNA form, the CDR3 reads TGTGCCAGCAGTGAAGGAGACAATGAGCAGTTCTTC.